This TCR beta chain was recorded in a study of HIV-infected patients and healthy controls. Study-wide findings and caveats: CDR3 sharing between individuals was lower in HIV-infected patients than in healthy controls. HIV+ repertoires were severely depleted of MAIT alpha-chain CDR3s, unlike healthy controls.

This clonotype was seen ten or more times. Its specificity is not known. Looked up from germline, CDR1 is MGHRA and CDR2 is YSYEKL. The CDR3 consists of 15 residues. The trim removed 1 base at V and 13 bases at J, leaving 7 bases unmatched. Around 500 ng RNA was reverse transcribed with alpha and beta constant-region primers. Each of the alpha and beta chains got its own library through chain-specific third strand synthesis with indices. TCRdb redid the calling of the 5' RACE reads with MiXCR, one entry per CDR3 protein. Of approximately 18,000 distinct CDR3 sequences listed, about 8.3% are singletons. No cell fractionation was done, so the repertoire covers all unsorted peripheral blood T cells.

The TCR was taken from an adult in good health. The sample comprised blood. V is TRBV4-1 and J is TRBJ2-1; TRBD2 aligns across 13 bases. The CDR3 region has the DNA TGCGCCAGCAGCCAAGCACTACTAGCGGGGGGGGGTCAGTTCTTC. This translates into CASSQALLAGGGQFF.